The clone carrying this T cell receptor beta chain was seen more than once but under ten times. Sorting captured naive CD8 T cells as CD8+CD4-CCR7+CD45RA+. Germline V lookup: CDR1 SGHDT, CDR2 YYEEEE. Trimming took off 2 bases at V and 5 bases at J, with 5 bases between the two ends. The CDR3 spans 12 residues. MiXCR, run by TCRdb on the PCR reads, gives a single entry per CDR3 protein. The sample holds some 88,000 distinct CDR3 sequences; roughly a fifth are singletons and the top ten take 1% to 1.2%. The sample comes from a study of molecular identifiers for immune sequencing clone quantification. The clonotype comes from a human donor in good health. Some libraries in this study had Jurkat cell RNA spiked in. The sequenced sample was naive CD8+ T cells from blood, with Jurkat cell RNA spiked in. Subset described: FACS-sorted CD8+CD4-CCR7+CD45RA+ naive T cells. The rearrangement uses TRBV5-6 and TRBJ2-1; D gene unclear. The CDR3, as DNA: TGTGCCAGCAGCTTCGCTAACAATGAGCAGTTCTTC. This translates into CASSFANNEQFF.